The 16 T cell receptor beta chains below were found in one sample sequenced in a study of T cells in women clearing cervical HPV infection. Method: immunoSEQ multiplex PCR; TCRdb's copy keeps in-frame clones and lacks some. Its table records tens of thousands of clones. The sequencing input was blood buffy coat. These TCRs come from a woman aged 18 to 69 with a cervical HPV16 infection that either progressed to CIN3+ or cleared (not recorded which).

With regard to this clone: Read sequence stops 3 residues before the CDR3 end, and the germline J gene provides the missing end. J is TRBJ2-1 and V is TRBV5-4; 11 bases are a match to TRBD2. Per the germline V gene, CDR1 is SGHNT and CDR2 is YYREEE (reference sequence). V lost 4 bases, J lost 4 bases, and 7 bases stayed unmatched. This CDR3 has 16 residues. CDR3 DNA (partial): TGTGCCAGCAGCAGGCCCCTAGCGGGGGGATACAATGAG. Its protein product is CASSRPLAGGYNE. The full CDR3 protein is CASSRPLAGGYNEQFF.

The CDR3 bases that were read are TGTGCCAGCAGCCAAGGCGGGTCCAGGGAAAAA. Translated: CASSQGGSREK. From start to end, the CDR3 is CASSQGGSREKLFF. This chain links TRBV7-2 with TRBJ1-4; D is unclear. The read falls 3 residues short of the CDR3 end, and the missing part is taken from the germline J gene. The germline CDR1 and CDR2 sequences are SGHTA and FQGNSA. V was trimmed by 5 bases and J by 8 bases, leaving 15 bases between them. The CDR3 runs 14 residues.

To note about this clone: The CDR3 goes on 3 residues after the read ends, and that part is filled in from the germline J gene. J is TRBJ2-7 and V is TRBV6-2 or TRBV6-3, with TRBD2 identical over 7 bases. The ends lost 2 bases at V and 5 bases at J; junction bases unmatched: 12. The germline CDR1 and CDR2 sequences are MNHEY and SVGEGT. The CDR3 contains 16 residues. The sequenced CDR3 bases are TGTGCCAGCAGTTACGGGCTCGGCGGGAGTACTGACGAG. This translates into CASSYGLGGSTDE. The full CDR3 protein reads CASSYGLGGSTDEQYF.

Comment on this clone: From the germline J gene comes the end of the CDR3, since the read stops 3 residues before it. This chain joins TRBV5-4 and TRBJ2-7; 7 bases map to TRBD2. This CDR3 spans 16 amino acids. Trimming cost V 3 bases and J 1 base; bases outside gene matches: 10. In germline, CDR1 is SGHNT, CDR2 YYREEE (reference sequence). The sequenced CDR3 bases are TGTGCCAGCAGCTGGGAACTTGGCGGGGGATCCTACGAG. Encoded protein: CASSWELGGGSYE. The CDR3 in its entirety is CASSWELGGGSYEQYF. Full variable domain (remainder filled in from reference TRBV5-4 and TRBJ2-7): ETGVTQSPTHLIKTRGQQVTLRCSSQSGHNTVSWYQQALGQGPQFIFQYYREEENGRGNFPPRFSGLQFPNYSSELNVNALELDDSALYLCASSWELGGGSYEQYFGPGTRLTVT.

A word on this clone: The missing CDR3 end, 3 residues past where the read stops, is filled in from the germline J gene. V and J are TRBV5-4 and TRBJ2-3; TRBD2 matches at 13 bases. Per the germline V gene, CDR1 is SGHNT and CDR2 is YYREEE (reference sequence). V shed 5 bases, J shed 4 bases, and the junction held 7 bases outside the gene matches. This CDR3 has 16 residues. CDR3 in amino acids: CASRRTSGGVADTQYF. The covered CDR3 bases are TGTGCCAGCAGGAGGACTAGCGGGGGTGTGGCAGATACG.

Remarks on this clone: An end of the junction differs from the germline gene, which may be a read error. The CDR3 goes on 3 residues after the read ends, and that part is filled in from the germline J gene. Other DNA sequences of this sample code for an identical CDR3. This chain uses TRBV7-9 with TRBJ1-3; D remains unclear. The V gene's germline CDR1 is SEHNR and CDR2 FQNEAQ (reference sequence). The CDR3 has 14 amino acids. The sequenced CDR3 bases are TGTGCCAGCGGAACAGATACCTCTGGAAACACA. Protein: CASGTDTSGNT. In full, the CDR3 reads CASGTDTSGNTIYF.

As concerns this clone: Read coverage stops 3 residues before the CDR3 terminus; the germline J gene supplies the remainder. The chain combines TRBV7-2 with TRBJ1-1, with no clear D. Germline CDR1 reads SGHTA; CDR2 reads FQGNSA. This CDR3 contains 13 residues. The covered CDR3 bases are TGTGCCAGCACCGTCCCTAGCGCGGAGACC. It encodes CASTVPSAET. The whole CDR3 region reads CASTVPSAETAFF.

To note about this clone: The read comes to an end 3 residues before the CDR3 does, leaving the germline J gene to fill in the end. The gene calls are TRBV19 and TRBJ1-1, with D maybe TRBD1 (6 bases). Germline CDR1 LNHDA, CDR2 SQIVND (reference sequence). This CDR3 has 15 residues. The sequenced CDR3 bases are TGTGCCAGTAGTAAAAACACAGGGTCCGTTTGGTTG. It encodes CASSKNTGSVWL. From start to end, the CDR3 is CASSKNTGSVWLAFF.

About this clone itself: The CDR3 end is not reached by the read, which stops 3 residues before it; the germline J gene fills it in. The chain carries TRBV7-2 and TRBJ2-7; D remains ambiguous. V was trimmed by 3 bases and J by 6 bases, leaving 6 bases between them. This CDR3 has 11 residues. Looked up from germline, CDR1 is SGHTA and CDR2 is FQGNSA. The CDR3 sequence: CASSFGGEQYF. Incomplete CDR3 DNA: TGTGCCAGCAGCTTCGGCGGCGAG.

Of note for this clone: The read ends 3 residues shy of where the CDR3 ends; the end is completed using the germline J gene. The gene calls are TRBV7-9 and TRBJ2-2; 8 nucleotides line up with TRBD1. CDR1 and CDR2 (germline): SEHNR, FQNEAQ (reference sequence). The CDR3 runs 14 residues. CDR3 bases read: TGTGCCAGCAGCTTAGTCCAGGGGGCGGATAAG. Its protein is CASSLVQGADK. The complete CDR3 reads CASSLVQGADKLFF.

Comment on this clone: The read terminates 3 residues ahead of where the CDR3 ends, so the germline J gene completes it. V usage is TRBV12-3 or TRBV12-4 and J usage is TRBJ2-1; D may be TRBD1 (6 bases). This CDR3 has 14 residues. V lost 3 bases and J 7 bases, leaving 13 bases between the germline ends. The CDR3 DNA, read in part, is TGTGCCAGCAGTTTTACAAGTAGGGGGAATGAG. The encoded protein is CASSFTSRGNE. The whole CDR3 reads CASSFTSRGNEQFF.

The CDR3 spells CAWSVTPHSPLFF. The CDR3 DNA, read in part, is TGTGCCTGGAGTGTAACCCCACATTCACCA. The chain is built from TRBV30 and TRBJ1-4; D is uncertain. The DNA ends 3 residues before the CDR3 does, and the rest of the CDR3 is filled in from the germline J gene. Germline values: CDR1 GTSNPN, CDR2 SVGIG (reference sequence). The CDR3 length is 13 residues. Using reference TRBV30 and TRBJ1-4 for the parts outside the CDR3, the full variable domain is SQTIHQWPATLVQPVGSPLSLECTVEGTSNPNLYWYRQAAGRGLQLLFYSVGIGQISSEVPQNLSASRPQDRQFILSSKKLLLSDSGFYLCAWSVTPHSPLFFGSGTQLSVL.

A note on this clone: The CDR3 end is not reached by the read, which stops 3 residues before it; the germline J gene fills it in. The V gene is TRBV7-6, the J gene TRBJ2-2, with D possibly matching TRBD1 (5 bases). The V and J ends lost 3 bases and 1 base respectively, with 18 bases between them. This CDR3 comprises 18 residues. CDR1 and CDR2 (germline): SGHVS, FNYEAQ. The sequenced CDR3 bases are TGTGCCAGCAGCTTGTCGTACCGGGCAGACAGGAACACCGGGGAG. As protein: CASSLSYRADRNTGE. The full-length CDR3 reads as CASSLSYRADRNTGELFF.

Turning to this clone: The read comes to an end 3 residues before the CDR3 does, leaving the germline J gene to fill in the end. The V call is TRBV6-2 or TRBV6-3, the J call TRBJ2-6, with TRBD1 identical over 10 bases. From germline, CDR1 is MNHEY and CDR2 SVGEGT. CDR3 length: 17 amino acids. The junction had 6 bases not matched to a gene; V was cut back by 6 bases and J by 1 base. CDR3 loop: CASSRQGALSGANVLTF. CDR3 DNA, as far as it was read: TGTGCCAGCAGCCGACAGGGGGCGCTTTCTGGGGCCAACGTC.

With respect to this clone: The CDR3 end falls 3 residues outside the read, so it is completed with the germline J gene. The V call is TRBV24-1, the J call TRBJ2-3, with 8 bases lining up with TRBD2. V trimming: 5 bases; J trimming: 1 base; junction bases outside the gene matches: 10. Per the germline V gene, CDR1 is KGHDR and CDR2 is SFDVKD. This CDR3 contains 17 residues. The DNA read from the CDR3 is TGTGCCACCAGTGCCCGGGGGAGCGGGGGTGGCACAGATACG. Protein: CATSARGSGGGTDT. The full CDR3 reads CATSARGSGGGTDTQYF.

Worth noting for this clone: The read halts 3 residues ahead of the CDR3 end, with the missing end drawn from the germline J gene. The genes are TRBV7-9 and TRBJ1-2; D ambiguous. The V gene's germline CDR1 is SEHNR and CDR2 FQNEAQ (reference sequence). This CDR3 has 14 residues. The sequenced part of the CDR3 DNA is TGTGCCAGCAGCTTAGATCGAATTTCCTACGAC. Protein: CASSLDRISYD. The full CDR3 is CASSLDRISYDYTF.